The source of this T cell receptor (beta chain) is a study of early stage breast cancer tumors. The repertoire was sequenced with immunoSEQ multiplex PCR; TCRdb's copy has only in-frame clones and lacks some. The sample includes under 2,000 clones, about 76% of them seen just once. This CDR3 contains 14 residues. V dropped 4 bases and J dropped 3 bases, with 12 bases sitting between them. The germline CDR1 and CDR2 sequences are LGHNA and YSLEER. The V gene is TRBV4-3, the J gene TRBJ1-1, with D unresolved. Source material: normal breast tissue next to the tumor. This TCR was sampled from a person aged 70 to 79 with breast cancer. The CDR3 DNA reads as TGCGCCAGCAGCCTTAAGACCGGGGACACTGAAGCTTTCTTT. It yields the protein CASSLKTGDTEAFF.